This record covers a single TCR beta chain. The antigen this receptor binds is unknown. No much larger clone exists at a distance of one base, and base qualities are not known. The record originates from a study of PD-L1 blockade in urothelial cancer (dated by TCRdb to 2016 to 2017). Notes on the research overall: Therapy was started at some point between 2013 and 2015 for all patients, and atezolizumab 1,200 mg was administered intravenously every 3 weeks. About 90% of the 29 patients were identified as males with urothelial cancer of bladder origin, and a prior smoking history was reported by 18 of 29 patients. Some 30 patients had pretreatment blood TCR-seq, about 24 had at least one posttreatment blood collection, and about 24 had tumor TCR-seq. Durable clinical benefit was achieved by nine patients and was not achieved by 20 patients. Blood samples yielded a median of 141,255 T cells and roughly 80,000 unique TCRs, with median clonality approximately 0.08. Blood samples were analyzed at 3 weeks after treatment start (second dose) and at 6 weeks after treatment start. Somatic, immune and clinical correlates of response to PD-L1 blockade with atezolizumab in urothelial cancer were the focus of an exploratory multi-omic analysis. Patients had an ECOG performance status of 0 or 1 and had received between 0 and 3 prior chemotherapy regimens. Progression-free survival longer than 6 months counted as durable clinical benefit, and TCR features were additionally tested against both progression-free and overall survival. Pretreatment tumor samples and matched peripheral blood, collected serially before and after atezolizumab treatment, underwent TCR sequencing. In the same patients, pretreatment tumors underwent whole exome sequencing and RNA sequencing in addition to TCR sequencing. General conclusions and limits of the study: A pretreatment peripheral blood TCR clonality below the median was linked to improved progression-free and overall survival. Because the sample size was small (n ≈ 30) and many exploratory analyses were performed, the results are intended to be hypothesis-generating. Patients with durable benefit showed greater expansion of tumor-associated TCR clones in peripheral blood 3 weeks after starting treatment (n of about 20, p = 0.022).

To estimate absolute template abundance from read counts, synthetic TCR analog templates were spiked into each PCR. The immunoSEQ assay was used to amplify TCRbeta CDR3 regions from genomic DNA with bias-controlled V and J gene primers. Rearranged TCRbeta segments were sequenced at approximately 20X coverage. The study's processing was this. Sequencing errors were corrected by clustering and CDR3s were annotated against IMGT to assign V, D and J genes. Only productive TCRbeta rearrangements were used in downstream analyses, excluding out-of-frame or stop-codon sequences. Clonality was calculated as one minus the Shannon entropy normalized by the log of the number of unique productive sequences. Clones differing between time points or between blood and tumor were identified by Fisher's exact test with Benjamini-Hochberg correction at adjusted p below 0.01. Held by TCRdb, this immuneACCESS table contains in-frame sequences only and omits some clones. Under half of the omission traces to an unresolved V gene where checked; the cause of the rest is unknown. D and trimming were read from the DNA, whereas the V and J calls and clone size are those reported in that table. The sample profile shows tens of thousands of clones; around 91% of them were found once. The top ten clones comprise 1.5% to 2% of the sample.

CDR1 and CDR2 are read off the germline V gene (reference sequence) as SGHNT and YYREEE. Its CDR3 holds 14 amino acids, cysteine through phenylalanine. Just the 42-base CDR3 DNA is kept, in frame starting at base 1. V trim: 4 bases; J trim: 6 bases; unmatched bases: 8. This specimen's time point label, per the study, means: pretreatment peripheral blood. A cohort of about 30 patients with locally advanced or metastatic urothelial carcinoma, treated at Memorial Sloan Kettering on a trial protocol, was included. Peripheral blood mononuclear cells were collected pretreatment and during treatment, with between 1 and 8 total time points per patient. The Qiagen DNeasy Blood extraction kit was used to purify genomic DNA from total PBMCs and from tumor samples. Collected pretreatment and during treatment, PBMCs were isolated and stored as previously described.

Sequencing was performed on PBMCs, taken around atezolizumab (anti-PD-L1) treatment. The sequence derives from a man in his sixties with urothelial cancer. In this chain, TRBV5-4 is recombined with TRBJ2-5, with 8 bases in between that match TRBD2. The nucleotides are TGTGCCAGCAGCACCCCGGGGGGGACTAAGACCCAGTACTTC. It codes for CASSTPGGTKTQYF.